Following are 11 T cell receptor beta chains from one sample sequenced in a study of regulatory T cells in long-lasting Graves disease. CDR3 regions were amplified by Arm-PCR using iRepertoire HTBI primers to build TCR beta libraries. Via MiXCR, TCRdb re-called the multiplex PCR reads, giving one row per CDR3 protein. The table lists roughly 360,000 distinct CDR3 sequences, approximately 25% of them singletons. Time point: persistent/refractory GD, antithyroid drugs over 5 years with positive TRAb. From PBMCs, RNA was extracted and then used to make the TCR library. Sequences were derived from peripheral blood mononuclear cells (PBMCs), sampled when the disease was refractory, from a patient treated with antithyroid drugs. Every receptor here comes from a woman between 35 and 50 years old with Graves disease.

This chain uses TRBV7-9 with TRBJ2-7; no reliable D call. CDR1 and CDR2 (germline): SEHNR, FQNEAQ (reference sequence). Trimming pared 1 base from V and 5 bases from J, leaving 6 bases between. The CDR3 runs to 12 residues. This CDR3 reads CASSLVYDEQYF. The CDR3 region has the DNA TGTGCCAGCAGCTTAGTGTACGACGAGCAGTACTTC.

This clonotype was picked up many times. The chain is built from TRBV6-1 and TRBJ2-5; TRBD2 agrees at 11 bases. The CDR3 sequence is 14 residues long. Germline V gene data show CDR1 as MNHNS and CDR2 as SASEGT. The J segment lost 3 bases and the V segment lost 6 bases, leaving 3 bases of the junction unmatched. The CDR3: CASRVLAGEETQYF. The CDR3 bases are TGTGCCAGCAGGGTACTAGCGGGAGAAGAGACCCAGTACTTC.

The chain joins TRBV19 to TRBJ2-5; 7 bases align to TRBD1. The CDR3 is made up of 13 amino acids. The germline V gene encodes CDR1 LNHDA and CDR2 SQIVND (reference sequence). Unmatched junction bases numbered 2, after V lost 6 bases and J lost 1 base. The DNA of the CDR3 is TGTGCCAGTAGACAGGGGTTCCAAGAGACCCAGTACTTC. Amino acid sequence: CASRQGFQETQYF.

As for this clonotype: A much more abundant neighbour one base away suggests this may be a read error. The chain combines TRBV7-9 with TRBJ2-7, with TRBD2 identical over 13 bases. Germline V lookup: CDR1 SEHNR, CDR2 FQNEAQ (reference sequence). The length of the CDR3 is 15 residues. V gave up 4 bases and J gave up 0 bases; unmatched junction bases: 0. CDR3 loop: CASSWTSGSSYEQYF. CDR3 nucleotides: TGTGCCAGCAGCTGGACTAGCGGGAGCTCCTACGAGCAGTACTTC. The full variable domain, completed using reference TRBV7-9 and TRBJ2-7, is DTGVSQNPRHKITKRGQNVTFRCDPISEHNRLYWYRQTLGQGPEFLTYFQNEAQLEKSRLLSDRFSAERPKGSFSTLEIQRTEQGDSAMYLCASSWTSGSSYEQYFGPGTRLTVT.

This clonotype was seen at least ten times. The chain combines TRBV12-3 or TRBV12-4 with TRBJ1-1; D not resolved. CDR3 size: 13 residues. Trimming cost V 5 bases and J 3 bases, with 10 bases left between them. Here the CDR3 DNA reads TGTGCCAGCAGTGTTCAGAGGGACACTGAAGCTTTCTTT. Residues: CASSVQRDTEAFF.

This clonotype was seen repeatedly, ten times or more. The CDR3, as DNA: TGTGCCACCCGGCGGACAGGGGGTTTCAATCAGCCCCAGCATTTT. Its translation: CATRRTGGFNQPQHF. V usage is TRBV15 and J usage is TRBJ1-5; 10 bases map to TRBD1. The CDR3 has 15 amino acids. Unmatched junction bases numbered 7, after V lost 8 bases and J lost 3 bases. Germline V CDR1 and CDR2: LNHNV, YYDKDF (reference sequence). Using reference TRBV15 and TRBJ1-5 for the parts outside the CDR3, the full variable domain is DAMVIQNPRYQVTQFGKPVTLSCSQTLNHNVMYWYQQKSSQAPKLLFHYYDKDFNNEADTPDNFQSRRPNTSFCFLDIRSPGLGDTAMYLCATRRTGGFNQPQHFGDGTRLSIL.

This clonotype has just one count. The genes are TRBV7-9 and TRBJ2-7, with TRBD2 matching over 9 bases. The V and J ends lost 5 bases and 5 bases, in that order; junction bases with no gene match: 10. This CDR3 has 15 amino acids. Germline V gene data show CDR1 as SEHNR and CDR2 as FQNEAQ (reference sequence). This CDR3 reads CASSPLAGEFDEQYF. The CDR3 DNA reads TGTGCCAGCAGCCCCTTAGCGGGAGAGTTTGACGAGCAGTACTTC. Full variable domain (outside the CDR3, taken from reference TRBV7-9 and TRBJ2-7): DTGVSQNPRHKITKRGQNVTFRCDPISEHNRLYWYRQTLGQGPEFLTYFQNEAQLEKSRLLSDRFSAERPKGSFSTLEIQRTEQGDSAMYLCASSPLAGEFDEQYFGPGTRLTVT.

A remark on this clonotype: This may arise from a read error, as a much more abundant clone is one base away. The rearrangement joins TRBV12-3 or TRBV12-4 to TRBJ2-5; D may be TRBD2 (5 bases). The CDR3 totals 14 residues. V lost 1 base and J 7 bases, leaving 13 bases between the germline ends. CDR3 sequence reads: CASSLDIGGGTQYF. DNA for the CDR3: TGTGCCAGCAGTTTAGATATAGGTGGAGGGACCCAGTACTTC.

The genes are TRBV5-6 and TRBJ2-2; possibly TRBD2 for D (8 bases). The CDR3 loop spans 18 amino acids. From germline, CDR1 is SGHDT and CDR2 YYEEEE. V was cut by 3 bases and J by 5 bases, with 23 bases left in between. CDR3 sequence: CASSSGGDSARWTGELFF. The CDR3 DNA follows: TGTGCCAGCAGCTCGGGGGGGGACAGTGCGCGCTGGACCGGGGAGCTGTTTTTT.

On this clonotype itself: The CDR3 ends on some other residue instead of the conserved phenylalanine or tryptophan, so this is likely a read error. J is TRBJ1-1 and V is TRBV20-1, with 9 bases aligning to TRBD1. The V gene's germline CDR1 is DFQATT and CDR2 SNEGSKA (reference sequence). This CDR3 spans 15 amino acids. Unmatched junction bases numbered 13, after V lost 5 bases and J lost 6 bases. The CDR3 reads CSARTGGLANAEAFS. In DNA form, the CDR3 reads TGCAGTGCTCGAACAGGGGGCCTCGCCAACGCTGAAGCTTTCTCT.

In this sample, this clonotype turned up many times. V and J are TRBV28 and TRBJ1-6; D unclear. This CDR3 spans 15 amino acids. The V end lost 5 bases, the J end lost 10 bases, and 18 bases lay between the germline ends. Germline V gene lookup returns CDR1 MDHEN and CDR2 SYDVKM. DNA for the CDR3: TGTGCCAGCAGTATACCAAGGGAGTTAGAGTCACCCCTCCACTTT. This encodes CASSIPRELESPLHF. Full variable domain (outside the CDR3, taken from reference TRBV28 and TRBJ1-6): DVKVTQSSRYLVKRTGEKVFLECVQDMDHENMFWYRQDPGLGLRLIYFSYDVKMKEKGDIPEGYSVSREKKERFSLILESASTNQTSMYLCASSIPRELESPLHFGNGTRLTVT.